This section outlines one TCR beta chain sequence together with its context. Its cognate antigen is unknown. Data came from immunoSEQ multiplex PCR; TCRdb stores just in-frame clones and leaves some out. Of about 15,000 clones listed, roughly 85% are singletons. The sample belongs to a study of T cells in localized non-small cell lung cancer. Whole-study results and caveats: The highest T cell clonality was in uninvolved adjacent lung, above tumor. A single tumor region was sequenced, leaving heterogeneity possible. Adjacent lung tissue had a median approximately 57 of the top 100 clones found in the tumor. Higher T cell density in the blood was associated with longer overall survival, whereas higher adjacent-lung clonality associated with shorter survival.

Here the sequenced sample was peripheral blood, taken before any cancer treatment. The TCR sequence derives from a female donor older than 55 with stage I squamous cell lung carcinoma.

The chain's CDR3 is CASSRTGVENTIYF. The CDR3 coding sequence is TGTGCCAGCAGCCGCACAGGGGTTGAGAACACCATATATTTT. This chain connects TRBV9 to TRBJ1-3; 7 bases map to TRBD1. CDR1 is SGDLS, CDR2 YYNGEE, per germline. This CDR3 comprises 14 residues. V was clipped by 4 bases and J by 7 bases; unmatched bases: 8.